This T cell receptor beta chain derives from a study of spatial heterogeneity in lung cancer. This clonotype was recorded at least ten times. As yet, its antigen is unknown. Study findings and constraints: Expanded tumor TCRs that were ubiquitous appeared in blood more at resection than follow-up.

This CDR3 contains 15 residues. The J segment lost 3 bases and the V segment lost 3 bases, leaving 5 bases of the junction unmatched. Germline assignment: CDR1 KGHSH and CDR2 LQKENI. Time point of the sample: sample taken at primary tumor resection. The donors comprised approximately 72 untreated early-stage non-small cell lung cancer patients. Unsorted whole RNA samples from tumor, nontumor lung or frozen PBMC were sequenced. Each TCR cDNA molecule bore a unique molecular identifier. TCRdb itself ran the 5' RACE reads through MiXCR, one entry per CDR3 protein. The table records approximately 52,000 distinct CDR3 sequences, roughly 5.2% of them present only once.

The sequence came from a male donor with early-stage non-small cell lung cancer. The gene calls are TRBV18 and TRBJ2-7; TRBD1 agrees at 10 bases. The input for sequencing was PBMCs, taken at surgery. The CDR3 region is CASSPSGTGDYEQYF. The CDR3 DNA follows: TGTGCCAGCTCACCTTCCGGGACAGGGGACTACGAGCAGTACTTC.